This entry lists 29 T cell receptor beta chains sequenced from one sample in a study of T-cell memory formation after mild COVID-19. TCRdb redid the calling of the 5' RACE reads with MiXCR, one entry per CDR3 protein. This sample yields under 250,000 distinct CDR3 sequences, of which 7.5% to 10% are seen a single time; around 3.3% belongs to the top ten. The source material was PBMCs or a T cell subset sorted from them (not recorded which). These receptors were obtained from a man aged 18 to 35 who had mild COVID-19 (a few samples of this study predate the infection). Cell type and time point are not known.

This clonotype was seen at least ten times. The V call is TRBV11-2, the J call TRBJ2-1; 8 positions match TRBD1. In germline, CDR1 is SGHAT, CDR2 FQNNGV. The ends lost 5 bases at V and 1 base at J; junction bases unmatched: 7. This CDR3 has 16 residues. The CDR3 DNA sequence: TGTGCCAGCAGCCCCCCACGGACAGGGTCCTACAATGAGCAGTTCTTC. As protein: CASSPPRTGSYNEQFF. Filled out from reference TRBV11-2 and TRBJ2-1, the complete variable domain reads EAGVAQSPRYKIIEKRQSVAFWCNPISGHATLYWYQQILGQGPKLLIQFQNNGVVDDSQLPKDRFSAERLKGVDSTLKIQPAKLEDSAVYLCASSPPRTGSYNEQFFGPGTRLTVL.

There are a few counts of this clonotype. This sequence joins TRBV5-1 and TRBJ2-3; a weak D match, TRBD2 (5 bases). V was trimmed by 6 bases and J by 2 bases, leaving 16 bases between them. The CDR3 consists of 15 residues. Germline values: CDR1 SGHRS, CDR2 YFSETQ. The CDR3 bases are TGCGCCAGCAACGGAGGTGGGCCACACACAGATACGCAGTATTTT. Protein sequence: CASNGGGPHTDTQYF.

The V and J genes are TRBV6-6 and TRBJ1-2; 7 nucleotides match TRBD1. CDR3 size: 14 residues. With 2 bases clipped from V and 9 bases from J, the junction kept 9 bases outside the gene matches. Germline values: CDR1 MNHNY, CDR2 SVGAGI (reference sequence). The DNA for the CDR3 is TGTGCCAGCAGTTACAGAAGGGACAGCGACCGCTACACCTTC. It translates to CASSYRRDSDRYTF.

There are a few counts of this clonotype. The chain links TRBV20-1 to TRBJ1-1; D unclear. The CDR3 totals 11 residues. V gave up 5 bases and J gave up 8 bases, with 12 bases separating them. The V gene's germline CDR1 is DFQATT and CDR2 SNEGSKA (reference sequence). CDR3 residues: CSARGPLEAFF. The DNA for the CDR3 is TGCAGTGCTCGAGGCCCACTCGAAGCTTTCTTT.

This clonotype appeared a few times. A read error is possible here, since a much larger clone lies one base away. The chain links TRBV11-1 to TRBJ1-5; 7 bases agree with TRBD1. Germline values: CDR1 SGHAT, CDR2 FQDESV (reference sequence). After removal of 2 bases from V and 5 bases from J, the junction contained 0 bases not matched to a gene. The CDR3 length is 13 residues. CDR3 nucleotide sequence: TGTGCCAGCAGCTTACAGGGGGATCAGCCCCAGCATTTT. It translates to CASSLQGDQPQHF.

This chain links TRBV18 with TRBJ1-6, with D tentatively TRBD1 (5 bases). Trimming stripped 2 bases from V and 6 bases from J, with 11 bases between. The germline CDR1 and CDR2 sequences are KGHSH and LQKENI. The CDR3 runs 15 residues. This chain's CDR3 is CASSPKAGPNSPLHF. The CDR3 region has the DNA TGTGCCAGCTCACCAAAGGCAGGGCCTAATTCACCCCTCCACTTT.

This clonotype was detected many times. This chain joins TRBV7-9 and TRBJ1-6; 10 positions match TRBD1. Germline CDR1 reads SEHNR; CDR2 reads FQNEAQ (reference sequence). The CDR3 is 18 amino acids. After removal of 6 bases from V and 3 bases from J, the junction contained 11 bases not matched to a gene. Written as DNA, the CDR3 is TGTGCCAGCAGTCGGAGACAGGGGGCTCACCTCTATAATTCACCCCTCCACTTT. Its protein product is CASSRRQGAHLYNSPLHF.

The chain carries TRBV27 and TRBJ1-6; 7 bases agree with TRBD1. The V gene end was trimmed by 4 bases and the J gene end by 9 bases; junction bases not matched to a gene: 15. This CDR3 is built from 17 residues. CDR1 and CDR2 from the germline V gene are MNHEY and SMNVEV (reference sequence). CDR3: CASSSYRADRLFSPLHF. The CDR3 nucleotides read TGTGCCAGCAGTTCCTATAGGGCGGACAGGCTCTTTTCACCCCTCCACTTT.

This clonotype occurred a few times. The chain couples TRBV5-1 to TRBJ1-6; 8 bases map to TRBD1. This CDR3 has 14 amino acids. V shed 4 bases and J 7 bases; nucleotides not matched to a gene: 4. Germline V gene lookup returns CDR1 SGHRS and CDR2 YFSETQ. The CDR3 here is CASSITGGNSPLHF. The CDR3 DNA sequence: TGCGCCAGCAGCATAACAGGGGGAAATTCACCCCTCCACTTT.

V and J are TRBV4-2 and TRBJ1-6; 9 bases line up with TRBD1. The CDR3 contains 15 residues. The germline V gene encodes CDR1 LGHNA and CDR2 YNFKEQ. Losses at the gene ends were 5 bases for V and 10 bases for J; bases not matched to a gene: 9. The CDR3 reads CASSSQQGASSPLHF. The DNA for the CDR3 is TGTGCCAGCAGCTCACAACAGGGGGCGAGCTCACCCCTCCACTTT.

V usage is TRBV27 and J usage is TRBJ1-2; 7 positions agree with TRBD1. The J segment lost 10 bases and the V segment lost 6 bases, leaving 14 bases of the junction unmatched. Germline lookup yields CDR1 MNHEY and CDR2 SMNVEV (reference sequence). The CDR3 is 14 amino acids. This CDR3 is CASSPGGQSWVYTF. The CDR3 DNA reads TGTGCCAGCAGCCCAGGGGGACAGAGTTGGGTCTACACCTTC.

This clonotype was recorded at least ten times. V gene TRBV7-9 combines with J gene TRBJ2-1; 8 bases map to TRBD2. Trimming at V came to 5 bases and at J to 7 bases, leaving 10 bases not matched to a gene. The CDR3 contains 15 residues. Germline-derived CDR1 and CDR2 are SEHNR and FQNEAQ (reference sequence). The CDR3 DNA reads TGTGCCAGCAGCAAAACTGGGACTAGGTATAATGAGCAGTTCTTC. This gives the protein CASSKTGTRYNEQFF.

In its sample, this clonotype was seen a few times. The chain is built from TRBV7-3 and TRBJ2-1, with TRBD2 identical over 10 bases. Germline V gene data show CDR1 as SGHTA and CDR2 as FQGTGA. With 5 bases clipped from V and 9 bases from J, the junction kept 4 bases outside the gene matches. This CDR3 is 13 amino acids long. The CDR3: CASSLLAGVEQFF. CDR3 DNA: TGTGCCAGCAGCCTCCTAGCGGGGGTTGAGCAGTTCTTC.

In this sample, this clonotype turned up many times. CDR3 nucleotide sequence: TGTGCCAGCAGCCAACAAGCGTCGGGGCCGTTTTTT. Protein product: CASSQQASGPFF. The V and J genes are TRBV3-1 and TRBJ2-2; D could derive from TRBD1 or TRBD2 (5 bases each). Trimming took off 2 bases at V and 16 bases at J, with 14 bases between the two ends. This CDR3 is 12 amino acids long. CDR1 and CDR2 (germline): LGHDT, YNNKEL (reference sequence). Based on the CDR3 plus reference TRBV3-1 and TRBJ2-2, the full variable domain is DTAVSQTPKYLVTQMGNDKSIKCEQNLGHDTMYWYKQDSKKFLKIMFSYNNKELIINETVPNRFSPKSPDKAHLNLHINSLELGDSAVYFCASSQQASGPFFGEGSRLTVL.

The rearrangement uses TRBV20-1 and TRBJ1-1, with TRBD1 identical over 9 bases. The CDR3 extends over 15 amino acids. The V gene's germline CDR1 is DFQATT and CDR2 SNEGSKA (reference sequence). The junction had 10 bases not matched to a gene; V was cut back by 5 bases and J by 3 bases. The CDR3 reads CSARQGGRFDTEAFF. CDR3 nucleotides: TGCAGTGCTCGACAGGGGGGGCGCTTCGACACTGAAGCTTTCTTT.

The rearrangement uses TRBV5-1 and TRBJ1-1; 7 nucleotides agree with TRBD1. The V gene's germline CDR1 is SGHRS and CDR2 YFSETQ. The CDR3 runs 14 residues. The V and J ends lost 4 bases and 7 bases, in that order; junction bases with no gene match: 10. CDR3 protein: CASSPLQGLVEAFF. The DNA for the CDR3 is TGCGCCAGCAGCCCACTACAGGGGTTGGTTGAAGCTTTCTTT.

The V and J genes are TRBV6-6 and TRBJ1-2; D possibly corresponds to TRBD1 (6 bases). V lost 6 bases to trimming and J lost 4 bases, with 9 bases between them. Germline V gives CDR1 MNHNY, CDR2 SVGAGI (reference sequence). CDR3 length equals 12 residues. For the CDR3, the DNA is TGTGCCAGCAGAACAGGGTTCTATGGCTACACCTTC. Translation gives CASRTGFYGYTF.

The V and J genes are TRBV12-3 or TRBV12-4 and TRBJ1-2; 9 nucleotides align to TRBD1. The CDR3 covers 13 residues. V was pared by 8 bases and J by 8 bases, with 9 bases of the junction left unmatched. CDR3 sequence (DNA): TGTGCCAGCTCGGGACAGGGCCGAGAAGGCTACACCTTC. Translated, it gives CASSGQGREGYTF.

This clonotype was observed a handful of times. CDR3 protein: CASSEPGGSQPQHF. In nucleotides, the CDR3 is TGTGCCAGCAGTGAACCGGGGGGCAGTCAGCCCCAGCATTTT. The chain links TRBV25-1 to TRBJ1-5; TRBD1 is a possible D gene (6 bases). The CDR3 sequence is 14 residues long. CDR1 and CDR2 from the germline V gene are MGHDK and SYGVNS. V dropped 2 bases and J dropped 6 bases, with 11 bases sitting between them.

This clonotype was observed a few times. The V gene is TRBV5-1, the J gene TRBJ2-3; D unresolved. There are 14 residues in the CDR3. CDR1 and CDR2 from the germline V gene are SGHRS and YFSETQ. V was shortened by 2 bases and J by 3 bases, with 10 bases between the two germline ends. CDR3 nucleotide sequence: TGCGCCAGCAGCTTCACCGATGGGACAGATACGCAGTATTTT. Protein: CASSFTDGTDTQYF.

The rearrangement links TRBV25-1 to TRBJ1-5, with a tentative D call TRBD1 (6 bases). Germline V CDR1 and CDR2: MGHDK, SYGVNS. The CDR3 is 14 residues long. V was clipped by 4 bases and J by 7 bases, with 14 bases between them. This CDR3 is CASSATGWGQPQHF. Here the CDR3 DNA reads TGTGCCAGCAGTGCGACAGGTTGGGGGCAGCCCCAGCATTTT.

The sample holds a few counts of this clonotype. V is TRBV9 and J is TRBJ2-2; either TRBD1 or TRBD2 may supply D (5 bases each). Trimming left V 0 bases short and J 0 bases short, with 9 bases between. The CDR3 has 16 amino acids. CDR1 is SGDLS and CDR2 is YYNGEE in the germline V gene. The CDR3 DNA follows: TGTGCCAGCAGCGTAGCCGGGGCGCCGAACACCGGGGAGCTGTTTTTT. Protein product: CASSVAGAPNTGELFF.

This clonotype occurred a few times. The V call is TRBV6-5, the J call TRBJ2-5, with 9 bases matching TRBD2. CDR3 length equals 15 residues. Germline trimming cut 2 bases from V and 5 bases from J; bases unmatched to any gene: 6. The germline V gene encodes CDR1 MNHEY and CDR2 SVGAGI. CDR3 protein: CASSYARGGRETQYF. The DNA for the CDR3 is TGTGCCAGCAGTTACGCGCGGGGGGGCCGTGAGACCCAGTACTTC.

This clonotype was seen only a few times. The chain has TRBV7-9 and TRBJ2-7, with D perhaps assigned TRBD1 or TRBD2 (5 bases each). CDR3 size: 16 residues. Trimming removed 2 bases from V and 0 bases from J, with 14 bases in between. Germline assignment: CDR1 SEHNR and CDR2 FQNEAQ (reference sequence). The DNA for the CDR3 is TGTGCCAGCAGCTTATGGTCCGGGGACCGCTCCTACGAGCAGTACTTC. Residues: CASSLWSGDRSYEQYF. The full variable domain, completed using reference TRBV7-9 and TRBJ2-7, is DTGVSQNPRHKITKRGQNVTFRCDPISEHNRLYWYRQTLGQGPEFLTYFQNEAQLEKSRLLSDRFSAERPKGSFSTLEIQRTEQGDSAMYLCASSLWSGDRSYEQYFGPGTRLTVT.

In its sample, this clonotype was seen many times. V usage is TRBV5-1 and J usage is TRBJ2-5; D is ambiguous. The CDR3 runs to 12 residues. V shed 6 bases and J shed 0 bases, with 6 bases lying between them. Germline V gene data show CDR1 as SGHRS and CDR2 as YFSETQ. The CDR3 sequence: CASTPNQETQYF. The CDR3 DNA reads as TGCGCCAGCACCCCCAACCAAGAGACCCAGTACTTC.

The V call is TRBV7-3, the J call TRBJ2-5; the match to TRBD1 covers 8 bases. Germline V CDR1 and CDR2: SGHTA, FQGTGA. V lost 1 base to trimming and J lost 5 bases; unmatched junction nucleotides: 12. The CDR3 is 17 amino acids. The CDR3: CASSLRGQGINRETQYF. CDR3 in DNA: TGTGCCAGCAGCTTAAGAGGACAGGGAATAAATCGGGAGACCCAGTACTTC.

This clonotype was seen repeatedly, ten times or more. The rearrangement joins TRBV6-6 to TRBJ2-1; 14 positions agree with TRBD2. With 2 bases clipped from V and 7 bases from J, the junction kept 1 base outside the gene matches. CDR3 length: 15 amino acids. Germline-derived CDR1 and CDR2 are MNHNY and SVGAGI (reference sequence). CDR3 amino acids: CASSYGTSGGNEQFF. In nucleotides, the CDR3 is TGTGCCAGCAGTTACGGGACTAGCGGGGGTAATGAGCAGTTCTTC.

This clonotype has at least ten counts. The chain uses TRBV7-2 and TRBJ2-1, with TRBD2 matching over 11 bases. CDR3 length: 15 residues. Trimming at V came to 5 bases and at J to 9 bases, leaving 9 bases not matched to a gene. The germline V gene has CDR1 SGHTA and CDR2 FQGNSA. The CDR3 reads CASSRTSGWLGEQFF. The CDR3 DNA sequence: TGTGCCAGCAGCAGGACTAGCGGGTGGCTGGGTGAGCAGTTCTTC.

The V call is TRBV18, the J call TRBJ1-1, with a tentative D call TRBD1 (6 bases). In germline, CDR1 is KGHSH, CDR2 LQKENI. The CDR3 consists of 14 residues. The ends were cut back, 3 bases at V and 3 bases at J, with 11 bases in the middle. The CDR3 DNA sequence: TGTGCCAGCTCACCGGCGGGGGCCTACACTGAAGCTTTCTTT. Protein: CASSPAGAYTEAFF.